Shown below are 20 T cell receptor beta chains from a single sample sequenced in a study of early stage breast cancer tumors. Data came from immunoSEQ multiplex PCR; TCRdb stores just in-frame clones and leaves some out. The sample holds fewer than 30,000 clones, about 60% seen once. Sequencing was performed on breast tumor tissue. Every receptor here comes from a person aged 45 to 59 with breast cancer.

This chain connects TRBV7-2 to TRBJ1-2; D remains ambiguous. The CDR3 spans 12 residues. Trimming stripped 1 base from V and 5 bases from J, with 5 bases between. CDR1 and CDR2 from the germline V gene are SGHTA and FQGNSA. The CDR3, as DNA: TGTGCCAGCAGCTTAGTAGGGTATGGCTACACCTTC. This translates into CASSLVGYGYTF.

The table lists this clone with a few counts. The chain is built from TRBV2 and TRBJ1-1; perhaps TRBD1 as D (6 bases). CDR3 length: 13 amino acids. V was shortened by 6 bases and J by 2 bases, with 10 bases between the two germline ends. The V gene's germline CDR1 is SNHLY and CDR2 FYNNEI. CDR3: CASSRGPNTEAFF. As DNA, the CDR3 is TGTGCCAGCAGCAGGGGCCCCAACACTGAAGCTTTCTTT.

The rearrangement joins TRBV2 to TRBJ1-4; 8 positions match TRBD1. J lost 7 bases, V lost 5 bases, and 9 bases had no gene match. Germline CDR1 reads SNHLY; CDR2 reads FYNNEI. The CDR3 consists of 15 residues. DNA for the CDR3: TGTGCCAGCAGTAACCGACAGGGGCGCGGTGAAAAACTGTTTTTT. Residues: CASSNRQGRGEKLFF.

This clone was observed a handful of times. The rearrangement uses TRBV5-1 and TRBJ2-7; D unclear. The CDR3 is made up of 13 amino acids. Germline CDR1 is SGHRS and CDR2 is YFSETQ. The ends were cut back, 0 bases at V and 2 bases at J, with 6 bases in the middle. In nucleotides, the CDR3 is TGCGCCAGCAGCTTGGGGGCAGCCTACGAGCAGTACTTC. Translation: CASSLGAAYEQYF.

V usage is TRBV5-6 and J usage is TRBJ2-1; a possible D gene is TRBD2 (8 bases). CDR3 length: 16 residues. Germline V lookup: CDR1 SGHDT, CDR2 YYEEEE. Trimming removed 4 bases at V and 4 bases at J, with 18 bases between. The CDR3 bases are TGTGCCAGCAGCCAGGGGGACGGGAGGGGGTACAATGAGCAGTTCTTC. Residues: CASSQGDGRGYNEQFF.

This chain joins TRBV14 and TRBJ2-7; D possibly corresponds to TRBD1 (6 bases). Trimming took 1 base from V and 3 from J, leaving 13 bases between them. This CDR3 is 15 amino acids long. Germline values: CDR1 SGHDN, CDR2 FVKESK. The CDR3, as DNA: TGTGCCAGCAGCCAAGGGTGGACAGCCTTCTACGAGCAGTACTTC. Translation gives CASSQGWTAFYEQYF. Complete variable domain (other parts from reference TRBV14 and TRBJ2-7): EAGVTQFPSHSVIEKGQTVTLRCDPISGHDNLYWYRRVMGKEIKFLLHFVKESKQDESGMPNNRFLAERTGGTYSTLKVQPAELEDSGVYFCASSQGWTAFYEQYFGPGTRLTVT.

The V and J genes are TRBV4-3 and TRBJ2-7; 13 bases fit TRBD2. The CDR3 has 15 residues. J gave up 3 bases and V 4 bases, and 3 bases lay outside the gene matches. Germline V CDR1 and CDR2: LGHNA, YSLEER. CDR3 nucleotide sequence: TGCGCCAGCAGCCGGACTAGCGGGGGAATCTACGAGCAGTACTTC. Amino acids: CASSRTSGGIYEQYF.

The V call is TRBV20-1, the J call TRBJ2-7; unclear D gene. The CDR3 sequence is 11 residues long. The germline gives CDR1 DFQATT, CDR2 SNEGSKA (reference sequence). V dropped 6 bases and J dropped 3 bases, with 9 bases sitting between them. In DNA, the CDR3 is TGCAGTGCCAACTACTACTACGAGCAGTACTTC. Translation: CSANYYYEQYF.

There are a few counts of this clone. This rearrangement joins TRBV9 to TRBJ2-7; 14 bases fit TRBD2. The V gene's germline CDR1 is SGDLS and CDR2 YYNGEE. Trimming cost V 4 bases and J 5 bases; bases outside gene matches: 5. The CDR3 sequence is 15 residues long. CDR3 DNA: TGTGCCAGCAGCTCAGGACTAGCGGGAGGCCACGAGCAGTACTTC. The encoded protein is CASSSGLAGGHEQYF.

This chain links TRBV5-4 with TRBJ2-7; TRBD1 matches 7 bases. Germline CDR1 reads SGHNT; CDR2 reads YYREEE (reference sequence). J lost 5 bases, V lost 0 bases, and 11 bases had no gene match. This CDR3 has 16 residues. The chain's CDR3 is CASSLGRQGSSHEQYF. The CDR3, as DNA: TGTGCCAGCAGCTTGGGGAGACAGGGAAGTAGCCACGAGCAGTACTTC.

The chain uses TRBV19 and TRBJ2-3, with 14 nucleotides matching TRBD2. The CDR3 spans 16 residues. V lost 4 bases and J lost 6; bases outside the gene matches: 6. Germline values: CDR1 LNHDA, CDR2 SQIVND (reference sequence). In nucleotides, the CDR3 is TGTGCCAGTAGTACGAGACTAGCGGGAGGGTCGGATACGCAGTATTTT. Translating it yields CASSTRLAGGSDTQYF.

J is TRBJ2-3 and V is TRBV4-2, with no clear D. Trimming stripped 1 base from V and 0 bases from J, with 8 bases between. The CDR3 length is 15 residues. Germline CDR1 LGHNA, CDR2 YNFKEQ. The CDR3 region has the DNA TGTGCCAGCAGCCAAGGTCATTCTAGCACAGATACGCAGTATTTT. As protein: CASSQGHSSTDTQYF.

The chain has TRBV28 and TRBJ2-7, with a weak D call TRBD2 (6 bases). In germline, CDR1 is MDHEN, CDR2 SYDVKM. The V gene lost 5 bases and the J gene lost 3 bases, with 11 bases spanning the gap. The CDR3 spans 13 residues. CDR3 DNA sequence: TGTGCCAGCAGTGGTGGTAGCGGCTACGAGCAGTACTTC. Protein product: CASSGGSGYEQYF.

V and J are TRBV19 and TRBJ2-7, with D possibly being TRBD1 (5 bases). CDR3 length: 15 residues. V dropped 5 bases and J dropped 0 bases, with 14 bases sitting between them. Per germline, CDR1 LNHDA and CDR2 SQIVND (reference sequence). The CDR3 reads CASSSRQRSSYEQYF. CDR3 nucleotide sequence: TGTGCCAGTAGTTCCCGACAGCGAAGCTCCTACGAGCAGTACTTC.

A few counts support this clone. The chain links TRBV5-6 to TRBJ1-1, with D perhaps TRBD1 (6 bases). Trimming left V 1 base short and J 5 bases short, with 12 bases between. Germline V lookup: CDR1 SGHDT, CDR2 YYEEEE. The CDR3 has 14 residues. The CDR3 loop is CASSLWGAATEAFF. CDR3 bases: TGTGCCAGCAGCTTGTGGGGGGCAGCGACTGAAGCTTTCTTT.

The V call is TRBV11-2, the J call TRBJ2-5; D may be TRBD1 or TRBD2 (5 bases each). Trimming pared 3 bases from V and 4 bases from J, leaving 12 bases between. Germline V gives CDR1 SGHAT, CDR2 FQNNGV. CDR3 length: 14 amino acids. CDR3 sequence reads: CASSFFTGGETQYF. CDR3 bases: TGTGCCAGCAGCTTCTTCACTGGGGGAGAGACCCAGTACTTC.

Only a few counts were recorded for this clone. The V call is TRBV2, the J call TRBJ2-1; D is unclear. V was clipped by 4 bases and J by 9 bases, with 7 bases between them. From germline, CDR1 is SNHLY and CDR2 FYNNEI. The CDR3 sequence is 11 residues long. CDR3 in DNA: TGTGCCAGCAGTGGGGCGAGTGAGCAGTTCTTC. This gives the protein CASSGASEQFF.

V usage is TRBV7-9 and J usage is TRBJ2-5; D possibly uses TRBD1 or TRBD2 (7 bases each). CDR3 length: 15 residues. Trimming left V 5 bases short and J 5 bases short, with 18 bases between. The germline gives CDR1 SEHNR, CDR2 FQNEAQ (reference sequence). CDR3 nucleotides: TGTGCCAGCAGCCGTTCTAGGGGGCGGGAGGAGACCCAGTACTTC. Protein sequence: CASSRSRGREETQYF.

The CDR3 DNA reads TGCAGTGCTAGTGGGCAATACGAGCAGTACTTC. It codes for CSASGQYEQYF. The genes are TRBV20-1 and TRBJ2-7; D gene uncertain. Germline assignment: CDR1 DFQATT and CDR2 SNEGSKA (reference sequence). V lost 3 bases, J lost 4 bases, and 7 bases lay in between. The CDR3 has 11 residues.

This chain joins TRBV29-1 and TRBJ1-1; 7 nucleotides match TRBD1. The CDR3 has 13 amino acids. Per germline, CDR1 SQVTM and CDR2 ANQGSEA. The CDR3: CSGTAAHRAEAFF. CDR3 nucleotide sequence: TGCTCGGGGACAGCGGCCCACCGGGCTGAAGCTTTCTTT.